The 24 T cell receptor beta chains below all came from one sample that was sequenced in a study of T cell clonotyping in hematopoietic cell transplantation. Produced via immunoSEQ multiplex PCR; TCRdb's table is partial and in-frame only. The sample shows around 17,000 clones, about 71% of them seen only once. Sequenced input: peripheral blood mononuclear cells. The receptors were sampled from a woman aged 55-70 years in good health. Some clones in this sample may be carry-over from other donors' samples.

The chain combines TRBV15 with TRBJ2-1; 14 bases fit TRBD2. Germline CDR1 LNHNV, CDR2 YYDKDF (reference sequence). The V and J ends lost 0 bases and 6 bases, in that order; junction bases with no gene match: 4. This CDR3 has 17 amino acids. Written as DNA, the CDR3 is TGTGCCACCAGCAGAGAGGCCGGGACTAGCGGGAGCAATGAGCAGTTCTTC. Protein: CATSREAGTSGSNEQFF.

The rearrangement joins TRBV6-5 to TRBJ2-5; a weak D match, TRBD2 (6 bases). The better agreement between TRBJ2-7 and the DNA end casts doubt on the J call. Germline V gene data show CDR1 as MNHEY and CDR2 as SVGAGI. The CDR3 covers 16 residues. The CDR3 loop is CASSYSGGRSSYEQYF. CDR3 coding DNA: TGTGCCAGCAGTTACTCGGGGGGTCGGAGCTCCTACGAGCAGTACTTC.

The V call is TRBV19, the J call TRBJ1-3; no reliable D call. Per the germline V gene, CDR1 is LNHDA and CDR2 is SQIVND (reference sequence). This CDR3 has 15 amino acids. Trimming shortened V by 3 bases and J by 1 base, and 10 bases separated the two germline ends. This CDR3 is CASSMTLWSGNTIYF. CDR3 coding DNA: TGTGCCAGTAGTATGACGTTGTGGTCTGGAAACACCATATATTTT.

J is TRBJ2-3 and V is TRBV7-2; the D gene is possibly TRBD2 (5 bases). CDR1 is SGHTA, CDR2 FQGNSA, per germline. The CDR3 has 15 residues. Trimming took off 1 base at V and 5 bases at J, with 13 bases between the two ends. The CDR3, as DNA: TGTGCCAGCAGCTTAGTTCGGACTCACAAAGATACGCAGTATTTT. Protein: CASSLVRTHKDTQYF.

This chain links TRBV7-8 with TRBJ2-7; 9 bases are shared with TRBD1. Looked up from germline, CDR1 is SGHVS and CDR2 is FQNEAQ. The CDR3 covers 14 residues. V was pared by 5 bases and J by 5 bases, with 7 bases of the junction left unmatched. The chain's CDR3 is CASSPGQGQNEQYF. CDR3 bases: TGTGCCAGCAGCCCGGGACAGGGTCAAAACGAGCAGTACTTC. Full variable domain (remainder filled in from reference TRBV7-8 and TRBJ2-7): GAGVSQSPRYKVAKRGQDVALRCDPISGHVSLFWYQQALGQGPEFLTYFQNEAQLDKSGLPSDRFFAERPEGSVSTLKIQRTQQEDSAVYLCASSPGQGQNEQYFGPGTRLTVT.

The gene calls are TRBV30 and TRBJ2-2; D gene unclear. Germline V gives CDR1 GTSNPN, CDR2 SVGIG (reference sequence). This CDR3 is 13 amino acids long. Trimming shortened V by 3 bases and J by 6 bases, and 11 bases separated the two germline ends. CDR3 DNA: TGTGCCTGGAGAGGTTCGGTCGCCGGGGAGCTGTTTTTT. Its translation: CAWRGSVAGELFF.

The chain uses TRBV28 and TRBJ2-3; 12 bases map to TRBD2. The CDR3 has 15 residues. Germline V gives CDR1 MDHEN, CDR2 SYDVKM. Trimming removed 3 bases from V and 5 bases from J; junction bases left unmatched: 3. The CDR3 nucleotides read TGTGCCAGCAGTTTGGTGACTAGCGGGGGAGATACGCAGTATTTT. Amino acid sequence: CASSLVTSGGDTQYF. Full variable domain (outside the CDR3, taken from reference TRBV28 and TRBJ2-3): DVKVTQSSRYLVKRTGEKVFLECVQDMDHENMFWYRQDPGLGLRLIYFSYDVKMKEKGDIPEGYSVSREKKERFSLILESASTNQTSMYLCASSLVTSGGDTQYFGPGTRLTVL.

This chain connects TRBV6-4 to TRBJ2-2; a possible D gene is TRBD2 (5 bases). This CDR3 is 15 amino acids long. Germline V gene lookup returns CDR1 MRHNA and CDR2 SNTAGT. Trimming left V 3 bases short and J 0 bases short, with 8 bases between. For the CDR3, the DNA is TGTGCCAGCAGTGAAACTAGGGCGAACACCGGGGAGCTGTTTTTT. Protein product: CASSETRANTGELFF.

The chain recombines TRBV2 with TRBJ2-5, with TRBD1 matching over 8 bases. With 5 bases clipped from V and 4 bases from J, the junction kept 6 bases outside the gene matches. This CDR3 spans 14 amino acids. The germline CDR1 and CDR2 sequences are SNHLY and FYNNEI. The CDR3, as DNA: TGTGCCAGCAGTTCCGACAGGGGACGAGAGACCCAGTACTTC. Its protein product is CASSSDRGRETQYF.

The count of this clone is one. V gene TRBV30 combines with J gene TRBJ1-4; weak D call: TRBD1 (5 bases). The germline V gene encodes CDR1 GTSNPN and CDR2 SVGIG (reference sequence). The V end lost 1 base, the J end lost 4 bases, and 10 bases lay between the germline ends. The CDR3 has 14 amino acids. CDR3 DNA: TGTGCCTGGAGTGCAGGGAAGGGTAATGAAAAACTGTTTTTT. Encoded protein: CAWSAGKGNEKLFF.

The chain uses TRBV20-1 and TRBJ1-2; D remains ambiguous. Trimming cost V 5 bases and J 5 bases, with 9 bases left between them. Germline assignment: CDR1 DFQATT and CDR2 SNEGSKA (reference sequence). This CDR3 has 11 amino acids. The CDR3 bases are TGCAGTGCTCCTTGGTTTTATGGCTACACCTTC. It specifies CSAPWFYGYTF.

This clone has a single count. The chain carries TRBV30 and TRBJ1-1, with D perhaps TRBD1 (5 bases). Looked up from germline, CDR1 is GTSNPN and CDR2 is SVGIG (reference sequence). This CDR3 comprises 11 residues. Trimming took off 3 bases at V and 6 bases at J, with 8 bases between the two ends. The CDR3, as DNA: TGTGCCTGGAGAACAGGCTCTGAAGCTTTCTTT. Protein product: CAWRTGSEAFF.

The CDR3: CASSLEGVRNEQFF. The CDR3 region has the DNA TGTGCCAGCAGTTTAGAGGGAGTACGCAATGAGCAGTTCTTC. The V call is TRBV28, the J call TRBJ2-1, with D maybe TRBD2 (5 bases). Germline CDR1 MDHEN, CDR2 SYDVKM. Trimming cost V 2 bases and J 6 bases, with 11 bases left between them. This CDR3 is built from 14 residues.

This clone occurred a few times. The J gene is TRBJ1-1, the V gene TRBV9, with D possibly TRBD1 on 5 matching bases. This CDR3 region has 15 residues. The germline CDR1 and CDR2 sequences are SGDLS and YYNGEE. The ends were cut back, 0 bases at V and 4 bases at J, with 13 bases in the middle. The chain's CDR3 is CASSVDRGGGTEAFF. CDR3 in DNA: TGTGCCAGCAGCGTAGATCGGGGTGGGGGCACTGAAGCTTTCTTT.

This clone appeared a few times. The J gene is TRBJ1-6, the V gene TRBV4-1, with D possibly matching TRBD1 (6 bases). The CDR3 spans 15 residues. Germline-derived CDR1 and CDR2 are MGHRA and YSYEKL. Deletions cut 0 bases from V and 7 bases from J, with 10 bases between. This chain's CDR3 is CASSQDQGSNSPLHF. In DNA form, the CDR3 reads TGCGCCAGCAGCCAAGACCAGGGGAGCAATTCACCCCTCCACTTT.

This clone has only one observation. The chain links TRBV5-1 to TRBJ2-3; TRBD2 is a possible D gene (6 bases). Germline loops: CDR1 SGHRS, CDR2 YFSETQ. Trimming took off 2 bases at V and 0 bases at J, with 10 bases between the two ends. This CDR3 is 15 amino acids long. The DNA for the CDR3 is TGCGCCAGCAGCTTACATAGCGGAAGCACAGATACGCAGTATTTT. Residues: CASSLHSGSTDTQYF.

The chain uses TRBV6-5 and TRBJ2-3; 11 positions agree with TRBD2. CDR1 and CDR2 from the germline V gene are MNHEY and SVGAGI. This CDR3 spans 14 amino acids. Trimming removed 7 bases from V and 6 bases from J; junction bases left unmatched: 6. The CDR3 region has the DNA TGTGCCAGCACCAATAGCGGGAGGGGGGATACGCAGTATTTT. Amino acids: CASTNSGRGDTQYF.

This clone is categorized as hyperexpanded. The chain uses TRBV27 and TRBJ1-6; no definite D call. V was pared by 4 bases and J by 9 bases, with 10 bases between. This CDR3 is 13 amino acids long. Germline CDR1 is MNHEY and CDR2 is SMNVEV (reference sequence). CDR3 region: CASSSPRPSPLHF. CDR3 nucleotide sequence: TGTGCCAGCAGTTCCCCAAGACCTTCACCCCTCCACTTT.

The J gene is TRBJ1-1, the V gene TRBV29-1; perhaps TRBD1 as D (6 bases). V dropped 7 bases and J dropped 0 bases, with 21 bases sitting between them. CDR1 is SQVTM and CDR2 is ANQGSEA in the germline V gene. The CDR3 runs to 16 residues. CDR3 loop: CSARPQGSGVNTEAFF. The CDR3 DNA reads as TGCAGCGCCCGGCCCCAGGGGTCAGGGGTGAACACTGAAGCTTTCTTT.

A single count supports this clone. The J gene is TRBJ2-1, the V gene TRBV27, with 10 bases fitting TRBD1. Trimming cost V 11 bases and J 2 bases; bases outside gene matches: 3. CDR3 size: 13 residues. The germline V gene encodes CDR1 MNHEY and CDR2 SMNVEV (reference sequence). The CDR3 DNA is TGTGCCTCTGGGACAGGGGCCTACAATGAGCAGTTCTTC. It yields the protein CASGTGAYNEQFF.

Only a few counts were recorded for this clone. The chain couples TRBV6-5 to TRBJ2-1; maybe TRBD1 (6 bases). CDR3 length: 14 residues. CDR1 is MNHEY and CDR2 is SVGAGI in the germline V gene. Trimming removed 8 bases from V and 9 bases from J, with 20 bases in between. The CDR3 spells CASHTGYGIGEQFF. Here the CDR3 DNA reads TGTGCCAGCCACACAGGGTATGGGATCGGTGAGCAGTTCTTC.

This clone was observed once. The chain has TRBV2 and TRBJ1-2, with 9 bases identical to TRBD1. This CDR3 is built from 13 residues. Germline CDR1 reads SNHLY; CDR2 reads FYNNEI. After removal of 5 bases from V and 3 bases from J, the junction contained 1 base not matched to a gene. The CDR3 here is CASSRQGDYGYTF. The CDR3 DNA is TGTGCCAGCAGTCGACAGGGGGACTATGGCTACACCTTC. Together with reference TRBV2 and TRBJ1-2, the CDR3 gives the full variable domain: EPEVTQTPSHQVTQMGQEVILRCVPISNHLYFYWYRQILGQKVEFLVSFYNNEISEKSEIFDDQFSVERPDGSNFTLKIRSTKLEDSAMYFCASSRQGDYGYTFGSGTRLTVV.

The genes are TRBV5-6 and TRBJ2-5; 7 bases line up with TRBD1. The CDR3 extends over 15 amino acids. Germline V gene sequence: CDR1 SGHDT, CDR2 YYEEEE. The V segment lost 4 bases and the J segment 4 bases; nucleotides outside the gene matches: 10. In DNA form, the CDR3 reads TGTGCCAGCAGCCAGAGACAGGGCAAGCGAGAGACCCAGTACTTC. Protein: CASSQRQGKRETQYF.

The chain links TRBV7-9 to TRBJ1-2; D is undetermined. V lost 5 bases to trimming and J lost 6 bases, with 13 bases between them. In germline, CDR1 is SEHNR, CDR2 FQNEAQ (reference sequence). This CDR3 has 13 amino acids. The CDR3: CASSRAVGNGYTF. The CDR3 DNA sequence: TGTGCCAGCAGCCGGGCAGTTGGAAATGGCTACACCTTC.